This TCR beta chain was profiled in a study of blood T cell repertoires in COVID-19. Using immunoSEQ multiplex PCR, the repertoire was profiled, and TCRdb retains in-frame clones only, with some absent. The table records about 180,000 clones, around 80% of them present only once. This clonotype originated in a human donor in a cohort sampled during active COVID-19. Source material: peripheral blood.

The CDR3 protein is CASRQGRGYGYTF. The CDR3 DNA is TGTGCCAGCCGACAGGGGAGGGGCTATGGCTACACCTTC. The V call is TRBV27, the J call TRBJ1-2; 8 bases are a match to TRBD1. The CDR3 spans 13 residues. The germline V gene has CDR1 MNHEY and CDR2 SMNVEV (reference sequence). After removal of 8 bases from V and 4 bases from J, the junction contained 6 bases not matched to a gene.